This T cell receptor beta chain was identified in a study of neurological immune-mediated disorders. There are 14 residues in the CDR3. V was pared by 1 base and J by 7 bases, with 5 bases of the junction left unmatched. Germline lookup yields CDR1 LNHNV and CDR2 YYDKDF (reference sequence). Findings and caveats of the study: Any association between clinical or MRI features and the multiple sclerosis repertoire cluster was absent.

The table lists this clonotype with many counts. Its cognate antigen is unknown. TCRdb processed the 5' RACE reads anew with MiXCR; each CDR3 protein has one entry. The data show 95,000 to 150,000 distinct CDR3 sequences, roughly 3.2% seen once. Sequenced sample: PBMCs. The chain links TRBV15 to TRBJ1-2; TRBD1 matches at 8 bases. The TCR originated in a woman between 25 and 40 years old with multiple sclerosis. In DNA form, the CDR3 reads TGTGCCACCAGCAGAGGCAGGGGGCTAGGTGGCTACACCTTC. Translation gives CATSRGRGLGGYTF.